This TCR beta chain was captured in a study of post-analysis software for immune sequencing data. The germline gives CDR1 MNHNS, CDR2 SASEGT. Trimming removed 7 bases from V and 4 bases from J, with 13 bases in between. The CDR3 is made up of 14 amino acids. General study findings and limits: With TRBV5-6, TRBV5-1 and TRBV20-1 included, about five TRBV segments were more frequent in patients than in controls.

This clonotype was counted once. Its antigen is unidentified. Researchers reported that TCR beta cDNA libraries carried unique molecular identifiers. A population of about 1 to 11 million T cells gave rise to roughly 500,000 cDNA molecules. MiXCR, applied by TCRdb to the PCR reads, yields one record per CDR3 protein. The table has hundreds of thousands of distinct CDR3 sequences, 30% seen once. Sequenced input: blood. The chain is built from TRBV6-1 and TRBJ2-2, with D perhaps matching TRBD1 (6 bases). The origin of this receptor is a girl aged 10-17 years with multiple sclerosis. The CDR3 here is CASIEGVGTGELFF. Here the CDR3 DNA reads TGTGCCAGCATAGAGGGGGTGGGCACCGGGGAGCTGTTTTTT.